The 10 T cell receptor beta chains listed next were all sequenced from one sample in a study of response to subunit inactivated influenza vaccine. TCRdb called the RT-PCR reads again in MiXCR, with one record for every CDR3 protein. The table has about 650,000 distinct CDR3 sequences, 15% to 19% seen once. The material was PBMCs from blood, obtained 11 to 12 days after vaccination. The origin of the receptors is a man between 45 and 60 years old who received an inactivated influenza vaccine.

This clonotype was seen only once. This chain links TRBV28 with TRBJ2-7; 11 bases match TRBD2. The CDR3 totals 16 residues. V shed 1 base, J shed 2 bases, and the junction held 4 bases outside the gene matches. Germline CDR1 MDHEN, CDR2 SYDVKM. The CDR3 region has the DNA TGTGCCAGCAGTTTATCTACTAGCGGGAGAACCTACGAGCAGTACTTC. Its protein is CASSLSTSGRTYEQYF.

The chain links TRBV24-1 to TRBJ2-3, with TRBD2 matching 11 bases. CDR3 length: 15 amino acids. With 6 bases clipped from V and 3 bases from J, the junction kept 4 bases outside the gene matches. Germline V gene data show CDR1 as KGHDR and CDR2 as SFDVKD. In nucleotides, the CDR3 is TGTGCCACCAGTAGACTAGCGGGGACAACAGATACGCAGTATTTT. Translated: CATSRLAGTTDTQYF.

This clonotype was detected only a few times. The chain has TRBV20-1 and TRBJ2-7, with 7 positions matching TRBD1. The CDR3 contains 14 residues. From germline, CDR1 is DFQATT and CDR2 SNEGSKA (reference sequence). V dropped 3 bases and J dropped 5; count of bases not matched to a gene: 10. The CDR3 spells CSASPGRGLNEQYF. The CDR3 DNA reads TGCAGTGCTAGCCCGGGTAGGGGGCTAAACGAGCAGTACTTC.

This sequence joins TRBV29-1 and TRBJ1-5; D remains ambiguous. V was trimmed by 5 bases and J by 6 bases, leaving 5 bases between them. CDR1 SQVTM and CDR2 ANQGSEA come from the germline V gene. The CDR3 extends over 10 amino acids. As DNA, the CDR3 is TGCAGCGTTCGGGGTCAGCCCCAGCATTTT. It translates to CSVRGQPQHF.

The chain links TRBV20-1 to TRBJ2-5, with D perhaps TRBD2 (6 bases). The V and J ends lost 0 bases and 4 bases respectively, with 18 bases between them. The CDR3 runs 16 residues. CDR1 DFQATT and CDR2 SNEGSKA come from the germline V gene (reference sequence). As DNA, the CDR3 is TGCAGTGCTAGAGATTGGGCTAAAACCGGGGGAGAGACCCAGTACTTC. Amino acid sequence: CSARDWAKTGGETQYF.

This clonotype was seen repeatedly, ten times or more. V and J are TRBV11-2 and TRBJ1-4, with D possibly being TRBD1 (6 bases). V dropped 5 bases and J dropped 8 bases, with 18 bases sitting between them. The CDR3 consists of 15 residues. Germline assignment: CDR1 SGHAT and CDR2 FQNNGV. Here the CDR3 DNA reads TGTGCCAGCAGCGGCCGGGACACCCCTGACGAAAAACTGTTTTTT. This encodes CASSGRDTPDEKLFF.

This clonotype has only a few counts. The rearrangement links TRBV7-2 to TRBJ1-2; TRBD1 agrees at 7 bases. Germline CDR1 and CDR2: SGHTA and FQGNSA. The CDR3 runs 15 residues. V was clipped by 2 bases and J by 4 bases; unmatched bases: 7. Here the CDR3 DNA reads TGTGCCAGCAGCTTATTCAATCAGGGGGGCTATGGCTACACCTTC. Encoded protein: CASSLFNQGGYGYTF.

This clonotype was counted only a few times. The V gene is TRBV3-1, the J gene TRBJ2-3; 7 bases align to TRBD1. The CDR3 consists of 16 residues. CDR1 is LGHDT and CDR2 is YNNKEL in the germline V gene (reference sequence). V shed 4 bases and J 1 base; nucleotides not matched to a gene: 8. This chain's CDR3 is CASSPLSGQGTDTQYF. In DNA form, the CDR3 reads TGTGCCAGCAGCCCCTTGTCCGGACAGGGCACAGATACGCAGTATTTT.

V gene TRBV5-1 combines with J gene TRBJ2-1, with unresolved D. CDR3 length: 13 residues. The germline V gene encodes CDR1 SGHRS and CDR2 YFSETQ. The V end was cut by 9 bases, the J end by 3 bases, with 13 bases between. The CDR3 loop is CATGADGYNEQFF. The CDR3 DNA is TGCGCCACCGGCGCCGACGGCTACAATGAGCAGTTCTTC.

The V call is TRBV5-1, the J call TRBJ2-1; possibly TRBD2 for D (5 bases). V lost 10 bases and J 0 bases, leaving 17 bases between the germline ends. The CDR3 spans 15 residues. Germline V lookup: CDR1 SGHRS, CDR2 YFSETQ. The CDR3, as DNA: TGCGCCGGCTTCCCGGGGAGAAGCTCCTACAATGAGCAGTTCTTC. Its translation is CAGFPGRSSYNEQFF.